This T cell receptor (beta chain) originates from a study of cytomegalovirus exposure and HLA in healthy donors. This clone was detected only a few times. As yet, its antigen is unknown. PCR amplification relied on 60 Vbeta primers (plus 13 Jbeta primers). Clones were read by immunoSEQ multiplex PCR, and TCRdb kept only the in-frame ones, dropping some. The sample yields 150,000 to 200,000 clones, about three quarters seen once. CDR1 and CDR2 from the germline V gene are GTSNPN and SVGIG (reference sequence). With 2 bases clipped from V and 5 bases from J, the junction kept 9 bases outside the gene matches. The CDR3 spans 15 residues. Whole-study findings and limits: Relative to equally common others, HLA-associated TCR beta chains showed greater clonal expansion in a later analysis. In all likelihood, a cluster of highly shared sequence variants was a sequencing artifact. Later on, an analysis tied 15,000 to 20,000 TCR beta sequences to HLA alleles at 0.05 false discovery rate. A prior analysis recorded that most TCR beta V segments were productive about 87% or about 30% of the time.

The sequencing input was PBMCs. This chain connects TRBV30 to TRBJ2-5; 9 bases line up with TRBD1. The origin of this receptor is a young man in good health and CMV-seronegative. CDR3 nucleotides: TGTGCCTGGAGTACCACAGGGGGCGCGAGGGAGACCCAGTACTTC. Translated: CAWSTTGGARETQYF.